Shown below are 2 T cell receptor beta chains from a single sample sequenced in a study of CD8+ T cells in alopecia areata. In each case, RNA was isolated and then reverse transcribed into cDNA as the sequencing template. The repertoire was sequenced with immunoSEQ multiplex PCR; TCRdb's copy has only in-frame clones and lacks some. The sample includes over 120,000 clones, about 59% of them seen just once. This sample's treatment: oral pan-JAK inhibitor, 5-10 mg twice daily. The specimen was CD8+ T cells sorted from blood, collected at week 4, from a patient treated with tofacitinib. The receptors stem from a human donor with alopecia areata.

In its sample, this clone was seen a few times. This CDR3 reads CASSQEFTAGGNEQFF. CDR3 nucleotide sequence: TGCGCCAGCAGCCAAGAATTTACGGCAGGAGGGAATGAGCAGTTCTTC. This chain joins TRBV4-1 and TRBJ2-1; TRBD2 is a possible D gene (6 bases). Germline CDR1 MGHRA, CDR2 YSYEKL. The CDR3 loop spans 16 amino acids. V was pared by 0 bases and J by 7 bases, with 16 bases between.

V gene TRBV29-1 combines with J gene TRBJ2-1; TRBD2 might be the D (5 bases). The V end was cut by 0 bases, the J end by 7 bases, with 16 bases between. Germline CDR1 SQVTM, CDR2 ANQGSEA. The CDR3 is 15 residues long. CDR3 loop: CSVEDPLEAGNEQFF. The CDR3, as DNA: TGCAGCGTTGAAGATCCCCTGGAGGCGGGTAATGAGCAGTTCTTC.